This TCR beta chain was recovered during a study of T cell repertoires in cytomegalovirus infection. Overall study: Public TCR beta signatures were indicative of both CMV infection and a matching HLA type.

The study's findings and limits: Ex vivo, HLA-C-restricted CMV-specific TCR beta clonotypes prevailed over the rest of the response. Carriers of CMV and the relevant HLA type were discriminated by public TCR beta frequency.

This clonotype was seen ten or more times. Its target is not known. V was shortened by 6 bases and J by 5 bases, with 16 bases between the two germline ends. Per the germline V gene, CDR1 is MDHEN and CDR2 is SYDVKM. The CDR3 totals 14 residues. One entry per CDR3 protein, called by TCRdb with MiXCR from the reads. The sample contains around 630,000 distinct CDR3 sequences, more than 20% of which appear only once. Material for sequencing was CD8+ T cells from PBMCs. The source of this sequence is a human donor in good health (CMV status not recorded). Some clones in this sample may be carry-over from other donors' samples. This sequence joins TRBV28 and TRBJ2-5; either TRBD1 or TRBD2 may supply D (5 bases each). The CDR3 nucleotides read TGTGCCAGCAGCCCTGAGGTCGAGGGGGAGACCCAGTACTTC. Protein sequence: CASSPEVEGETQYF.